The clone carrying this T cell receptor (beta chain) was observed at least ten times. Germline V gene data show CDR1 as MNHEY and CDR2 as SMNVEV (reference sequence). Trimming stripped 3 bases from V and 3 bases from J, with 12 bases between. The length of the CDR3 is 14 residues. RNA transcripts gave rise to amplified TCR beta CDR3 regions. The HTBI primer set was used in a first-round RT-PCR of the TCR CDR3. TCRdb ran MiXCR on the multiplex PCR reads and lists one entry per CDR3 protein. The sample comprises a few hundred thousand distinct CDR3 sequences, more than 14% of which are singletons, and roughly 14% rests with the top ten. The data stem from a study of T cells in Graves' hyperthyroidism and ophthalmopathy. Turning to the study itself: Initial diagnosis, before any treatment, was when peripheral blood was collected.

The gene calls are TRBV27 and TRBJ2-7; the D gene is possibly TRBD1 (6 bases). This receptor was obtained from a woman between 40 and 55 years old with Graves' hyperthyroidism that later progressed to Graves' ophthalmopathy. The sequencing input was blood. CDR3 sequence (DNA): TGTGCCAGCAGTTTCGTCGGACAGCACTACGAGCAGTACTTC. It translates to CASSFVGQHYEQYF.